Listed below are T cell receptor beta chains from one sample, sequenced in a study of T cell responses to AZD1222 COVID-19 vaccine. Profiling relied on immunoSEQ multiplex PCR, and the TCRdb table lists in-frame clones only, not all of them. The table has under 110,000 clones, 90% seen once. Specimen: peripheral blood, collected on day 0 of AZD1222 vaccination. Source of these receptors: an adult in good health. The CDR3 runs from the conserved cysteine through the conserved F or W. The D gene is left open where the match is weak. Expanded clones are given a class, and other clones once, few, many or no size at all.

D: .
V: TRBV27
size: once
J: TRBJ1-6
DNA: TGTGCCAGCAGGACAGCAAATTCACCCCTCCACTTT
CDR3: CASRTANSPLHF

D: TRBD1
V: TRBV3-1/TRBV3-2
size: .
J: TRBJ1-3
DNA: TGTGCCAGCAGCCTTACAGGGGGCTCTGGAAACACCATATATTTT
CDR3: CASSLTGGSGNTIYF

D: .
V: TRBV4-1
size: .
J: TRBJ2-5
DNA: TGCGCCAGCAGCCAAGAAGTAACTGGAGGGTGGACCCAGTACTTC
CDR3: CASSQEVTGGWTQYF

D: .
V: TRBV29-1
size: .
J: TRBJ2-2
DNA: TGCAGCGTTGGGGCCCTTGGGGGGGAGCTGTTTTTT
CDR3: CSVGALGGELFF

D: TRBD1
V: TRBV5-5
size: .
J: TRBJ1-2
DNA: TGTGCCACCCAGCCGGGACAGGGAGCCCCGGGCTATGGCTACACCTTC
CDR3: CATQPGQGAPGYGYTF

D: .
V: TRBV21-1
size: .
J: TRBJ1-5
DNA: TGTGCCAGCAGCAAATTAGGGGGCGCCTTGATTCAGCCCCAGCATTTT
CDR3: CASSKLGGALIQPQHF

D: .
V: TRBV2
size: .
J: TRBJ1-2
DNA: TGTGCCAGCATGAAAGGGGGGGCTCCTAACTATGGCTACACCTTC
CDR3: CASMKGGAPNYGYTF

D: .
V: TRBV6-5
size: .
J: TRBJ1-4
DNA: .
CDR3: CASRIFGPGGEKLFF

D: .
V: TRBV14
size: .
J: TRBJ2-2
DNA: TGTGCCAGCAGCCGCACCCCGGTCACCGACACCGGGGAGCTGTTTTTT
CDR3: CASSRTPVTDTGELFF

D: .
V: TRBV11-2
size: .
J: TRBJ2-3
DNA: TGTGCCAGCAGCTTAGCCTTGACAACAGATACGCAGTATTTT
CDR3: CASSLALTTDTQYF

D: .
V: TRBV28
size: .
J: TRBJ1-5
DNA: TGTGCCAGCAGTTCCCCGGGCATGGATCAGCCCCAGCATTTT
CDR3: CASSSPGMDQPQHF

D: TRBD1
V: TRBV11-2
size: .
J: TRBJ2-6
DNA: TGTGCCAGCAGCTTAGTGGGGACAGGGGGTCTCTCTGGGGCCAACGTCCTGACTTTC
CDR3: CASSLVGTGGLSGANVLTF

D: TRBD1
V: TRBV5-1
size: few
J: TRBJ1-6
DNA: TGCGCCAGCAGTGCGACAGGGCAGGATTCACCCCTCCACTTT
CDR3: CASSATGQDSPLHF